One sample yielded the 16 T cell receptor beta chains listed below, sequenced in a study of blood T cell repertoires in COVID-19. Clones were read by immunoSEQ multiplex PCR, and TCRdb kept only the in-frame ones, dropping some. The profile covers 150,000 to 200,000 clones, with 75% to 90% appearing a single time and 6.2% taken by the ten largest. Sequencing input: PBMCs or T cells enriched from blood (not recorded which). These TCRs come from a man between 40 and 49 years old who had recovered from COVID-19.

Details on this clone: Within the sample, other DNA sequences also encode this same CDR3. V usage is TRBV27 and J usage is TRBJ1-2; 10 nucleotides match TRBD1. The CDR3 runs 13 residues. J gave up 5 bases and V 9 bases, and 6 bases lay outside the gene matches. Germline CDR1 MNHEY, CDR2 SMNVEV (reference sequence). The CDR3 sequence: CASSRDRGYGYTF. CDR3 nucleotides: TGTGCCAGTTCCAGGGACAGGGGTTATGGCTACACCTTC.

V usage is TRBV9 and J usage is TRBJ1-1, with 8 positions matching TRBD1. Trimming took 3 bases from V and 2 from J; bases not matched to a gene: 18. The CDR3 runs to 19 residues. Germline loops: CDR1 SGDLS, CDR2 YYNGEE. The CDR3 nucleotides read TGTGCCAGCAGCGCGATCTCGGGCAGGGGGCGAATGTACAACACTGAAGCTTTCTTT. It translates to CASSAISGRGRMYNTEAFF.

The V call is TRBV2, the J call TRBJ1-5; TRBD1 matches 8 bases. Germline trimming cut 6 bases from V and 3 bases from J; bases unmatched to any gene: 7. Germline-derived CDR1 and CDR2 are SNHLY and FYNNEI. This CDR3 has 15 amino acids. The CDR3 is CASRHRGSDNQPQHF. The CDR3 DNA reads TGTGCCAGCAGACACAGGGGGTCGGACAATCAGCCCCAGCATTTT.

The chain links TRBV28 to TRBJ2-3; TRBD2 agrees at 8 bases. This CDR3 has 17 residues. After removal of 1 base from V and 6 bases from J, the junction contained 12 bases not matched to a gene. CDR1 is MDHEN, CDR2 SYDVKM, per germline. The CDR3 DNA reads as TGTGCCAGCAGTTTATTCGGGGCGGGAGGCAGTTTGGATACGCAGTATTTT. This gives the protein CASSLFGAGGSLDTQYF.

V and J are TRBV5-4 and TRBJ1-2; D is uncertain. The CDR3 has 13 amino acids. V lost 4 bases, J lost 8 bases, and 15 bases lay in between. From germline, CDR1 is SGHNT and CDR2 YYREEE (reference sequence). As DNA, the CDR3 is TGTGCCAGCAGCCAGGCTGAAAGGTTCGGCTACACCTTC. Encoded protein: CASSQAERFGYTF.

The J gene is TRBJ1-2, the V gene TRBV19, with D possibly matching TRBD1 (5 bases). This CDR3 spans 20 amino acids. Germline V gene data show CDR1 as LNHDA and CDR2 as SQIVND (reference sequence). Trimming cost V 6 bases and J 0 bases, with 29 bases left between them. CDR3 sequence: CASRRSARATNLKANYGYTF. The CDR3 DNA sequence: TGTGCCAGTAGAAGAAGCGCCAGGGCCACAAACTTAAAAGCTAACTATGGCTACACCTTC.

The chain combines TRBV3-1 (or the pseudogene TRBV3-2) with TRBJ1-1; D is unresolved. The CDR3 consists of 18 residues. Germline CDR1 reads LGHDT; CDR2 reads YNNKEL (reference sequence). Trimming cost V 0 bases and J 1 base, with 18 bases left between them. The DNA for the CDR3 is TGTGCCAGCAGCCAAGATCATCTTCTAAAAGCAAGGAACACTGAAGCTTTCTTT. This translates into CASSQDHLLKARNTEAFF.

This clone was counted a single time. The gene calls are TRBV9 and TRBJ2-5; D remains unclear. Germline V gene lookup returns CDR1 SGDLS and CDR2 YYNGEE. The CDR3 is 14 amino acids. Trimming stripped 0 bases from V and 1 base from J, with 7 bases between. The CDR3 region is CASSVAPSQETQYF. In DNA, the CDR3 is TGTGCCAGCAGCGTAGCGCCTAGCCAAGAGACCCAGTACTTC.

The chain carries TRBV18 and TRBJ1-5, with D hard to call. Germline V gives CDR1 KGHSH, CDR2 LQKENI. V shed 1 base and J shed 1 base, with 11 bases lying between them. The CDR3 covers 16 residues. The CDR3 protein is CASSPRGLASNQPQHF. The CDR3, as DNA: TGTGCCAGCTCACCACGGGGTTTAGCGAGCAATCAGCCCCAGCATTTT.

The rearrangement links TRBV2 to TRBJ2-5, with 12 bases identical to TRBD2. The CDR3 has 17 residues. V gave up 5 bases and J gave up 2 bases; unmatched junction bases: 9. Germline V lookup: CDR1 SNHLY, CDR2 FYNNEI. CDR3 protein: CASSRLAGAPGQETQYF. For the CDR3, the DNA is TGTGCCAGCAGTAGACTAGCGGGGGCTCCGGGGCAAGAGACCCAGTACTTC.

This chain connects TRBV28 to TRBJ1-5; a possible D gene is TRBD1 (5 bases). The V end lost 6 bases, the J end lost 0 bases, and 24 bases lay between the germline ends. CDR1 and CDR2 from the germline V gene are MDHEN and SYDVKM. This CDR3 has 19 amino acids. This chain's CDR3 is CASSMGPDRISYSNQPQHF. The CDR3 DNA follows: TGTGCCAGCAGCATGGGGCCCGACAGAATATCTTATAGCAATCAGCCCCAGCATTTT.

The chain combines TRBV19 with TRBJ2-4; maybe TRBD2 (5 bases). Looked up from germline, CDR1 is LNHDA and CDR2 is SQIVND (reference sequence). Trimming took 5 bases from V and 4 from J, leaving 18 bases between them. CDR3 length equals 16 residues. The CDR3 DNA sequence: TGTGCCAGTAGTGATTATACTAGAGGTGGGAAAAACATTCAGTACTTC. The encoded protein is CASSDYTRGGKNIQYF.

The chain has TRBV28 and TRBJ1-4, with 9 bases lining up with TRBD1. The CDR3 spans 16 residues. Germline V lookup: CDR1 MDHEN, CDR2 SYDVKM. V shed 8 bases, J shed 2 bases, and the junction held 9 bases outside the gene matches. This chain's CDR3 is CASYMTGGLTNEKLFF. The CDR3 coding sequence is TGTGCCAGCTATATGACAGGGGGATTGACTAATGAAAAACTGTTTTTT.

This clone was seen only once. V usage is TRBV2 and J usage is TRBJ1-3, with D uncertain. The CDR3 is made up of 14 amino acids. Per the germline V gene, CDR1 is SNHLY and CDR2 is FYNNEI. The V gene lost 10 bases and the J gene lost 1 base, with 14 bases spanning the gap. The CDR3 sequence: CATLTVESGNTIYF. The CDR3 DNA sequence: TGTGCCACACTAACGGTGGAATCTGGAAACACCATATATTTT.

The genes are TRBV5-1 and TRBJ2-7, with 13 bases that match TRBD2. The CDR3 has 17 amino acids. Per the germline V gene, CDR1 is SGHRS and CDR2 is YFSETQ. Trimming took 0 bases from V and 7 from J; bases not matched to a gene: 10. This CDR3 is CASSLDGLAGVLKEQYF. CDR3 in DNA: TGCGCCAGCAGCTTGGACGGACTAGCGGGGGTCCTTAAGGAGCAGTACTTC.

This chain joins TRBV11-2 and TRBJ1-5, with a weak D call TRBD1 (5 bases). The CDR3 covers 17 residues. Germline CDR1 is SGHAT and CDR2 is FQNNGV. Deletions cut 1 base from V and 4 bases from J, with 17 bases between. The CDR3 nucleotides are TGTGCCAGCAGCTTAGGGGGCGGGGACGTTAGAAATCAGCCCCAGCATTTT. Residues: CASSLGGGDVRNQPQHF.